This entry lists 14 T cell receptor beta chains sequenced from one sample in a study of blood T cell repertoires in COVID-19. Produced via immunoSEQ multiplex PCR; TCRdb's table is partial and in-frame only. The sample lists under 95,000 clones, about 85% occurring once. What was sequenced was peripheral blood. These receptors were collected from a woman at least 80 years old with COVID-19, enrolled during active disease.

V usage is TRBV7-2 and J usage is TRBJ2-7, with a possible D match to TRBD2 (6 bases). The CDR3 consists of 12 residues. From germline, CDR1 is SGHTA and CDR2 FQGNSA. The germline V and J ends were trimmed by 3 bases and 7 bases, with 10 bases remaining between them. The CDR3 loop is CASSLVAGEQYF. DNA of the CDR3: TGTGCCAGCAGCTTGGTGGCGGGGGAGCAGTACTTC.

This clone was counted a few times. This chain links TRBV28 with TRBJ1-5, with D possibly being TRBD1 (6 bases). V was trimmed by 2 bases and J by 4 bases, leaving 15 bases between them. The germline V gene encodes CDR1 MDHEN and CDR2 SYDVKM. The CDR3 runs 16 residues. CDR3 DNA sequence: TGTGCCAGCAGTTTAGGCGGCAGGGGTCGGAATCAGCCCCAGCATTTT. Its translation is CASSLGGRGRNQPQHF.

The CDR3: CASSPTSGRGVDTQYF. The DNA of the CDR3 is TGTGCCAGCAGCCCGACTAGCGGGAGGGGAGTAGATACGCAGTATTTT. The chain uses TRBV7-3 and TRBJ2-3; 14 bases fit TRBD2. This CDR3 is 16 amino acids long. Germline trimming cut 5 bases from V and 5 bases from J; bases unmatched to any gene: 6. Per the germline V gene, CDR1 is SGHTA and CDR2 is FQGTGA. Full variable domain (rest looked up from reference TRBV7-3 and TRBJ2-3): GAGVSQTPSNKVTEKGKYVELRCDPISGHTALYWYRQSLGQGPEFLIYFQGTGAADDSGLPNDRFFAVRPEGSVSTLKIQRTERGDSAVYLCASSPTSGRGVDTQYFGPGTRLTVL.

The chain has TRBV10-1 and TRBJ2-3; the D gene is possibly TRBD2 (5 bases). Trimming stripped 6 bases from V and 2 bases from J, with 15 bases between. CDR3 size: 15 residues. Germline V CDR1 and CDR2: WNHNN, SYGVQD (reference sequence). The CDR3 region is CASRPGGGSTDTQYF. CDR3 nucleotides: TGCGCCAGCAGGCCCGGTGGAGGATCCACAGATACGCAGTATTTT.

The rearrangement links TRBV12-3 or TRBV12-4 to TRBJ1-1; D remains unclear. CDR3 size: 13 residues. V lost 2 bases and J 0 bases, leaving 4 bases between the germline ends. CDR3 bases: TGTGCCAGCAGTTTACATGTGAACACTGAAGCTTTCTTT. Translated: CASSLHVNTEAFF.

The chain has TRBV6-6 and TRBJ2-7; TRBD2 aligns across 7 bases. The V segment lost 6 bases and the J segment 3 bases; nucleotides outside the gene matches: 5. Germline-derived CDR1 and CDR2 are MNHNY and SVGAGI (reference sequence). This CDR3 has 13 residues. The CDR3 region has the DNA TGTGCCAGCAGCCGGGGAGGGGTCTACGAGCAGTACTTC. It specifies CASSRGGVYEQYF.

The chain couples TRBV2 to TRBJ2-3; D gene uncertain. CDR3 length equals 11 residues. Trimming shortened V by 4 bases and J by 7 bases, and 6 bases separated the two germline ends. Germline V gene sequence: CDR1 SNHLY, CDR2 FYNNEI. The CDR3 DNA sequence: TGTGCCAGCAGTGTAGAAAATACGCAGTATTTT. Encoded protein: CASSVENTQYF. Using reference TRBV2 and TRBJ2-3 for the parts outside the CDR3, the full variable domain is EPEVTQTPSHQVTQMGQEVILRCVPISNHLYFYWYRQILGQKVEFLVSFYNNEISEKSEIFDDQFSVERPDGSNFTLKIRSTKLEDSAMYFCASSVENTQYFGPGTRLTVL.

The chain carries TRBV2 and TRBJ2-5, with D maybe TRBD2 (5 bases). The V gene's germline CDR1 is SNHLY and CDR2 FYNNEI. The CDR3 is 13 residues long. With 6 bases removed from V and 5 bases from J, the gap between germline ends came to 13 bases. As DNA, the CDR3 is TGTGCCAGCAGCGGGATGGGCCGGGAGACCCAGTACTTC. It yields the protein CASSGMGRETQYF.

The CDR3 DNA sequence: TGTGCCAGTAGTAACGGCGGCTCCTACGAGCAGTACTTC. Amino acid sequence: CASSNGGSYEQYF. This chain links TRBV19 with TRBJ2-7; D is uncertain. This CDR3 contains 13 residues. Trimming stripped 4 bases from V and 0 bases from J, with 7 bases between. Looked up from germline, CDR1 is LNHDA and CDR2 is SQIVND (reference sequence).

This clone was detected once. DNA of the CDR3: TGTGCCAGTAGTATAAGCGGGAGCTCCTACGAGCAGTACTTC. Translated, it gives CASSISGSSYEQYF. The chain uses TRBV19 and TRBJ2-7, with TRBD2 identical over 8 bases. Germline V gene sequence: CDR1 LNHDA, CDR2 SQIVND (reference sequence). The CDR3 is made up of 14 amino acids. V dropped 2 bases and J dropped 0; count of bases not matched to a gene: 0.

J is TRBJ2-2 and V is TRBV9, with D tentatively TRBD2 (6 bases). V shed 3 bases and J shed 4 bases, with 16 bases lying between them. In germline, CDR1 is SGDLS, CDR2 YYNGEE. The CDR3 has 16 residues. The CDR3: CASSERGGGFTGELFF. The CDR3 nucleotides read TGTGCCAGCAGCGAAAGGGGAGGCGGGTTCACCGGGGAGCTGTTTTTT.

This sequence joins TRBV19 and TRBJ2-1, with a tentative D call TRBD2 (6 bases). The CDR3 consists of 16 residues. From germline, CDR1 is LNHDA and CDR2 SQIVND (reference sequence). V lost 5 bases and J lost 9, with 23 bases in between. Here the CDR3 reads CASSATSTGERIEQFF. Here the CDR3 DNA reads TGTGCCAGTAGTGCCACGTCTACGGGGGAGAGGATTGAGCAGTTCTTC.

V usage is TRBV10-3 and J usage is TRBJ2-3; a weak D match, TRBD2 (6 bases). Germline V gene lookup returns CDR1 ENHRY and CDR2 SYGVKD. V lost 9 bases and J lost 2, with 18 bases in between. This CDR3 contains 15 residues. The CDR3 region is CAISVGGASTDTQYF. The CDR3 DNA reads TGTGCCATTTCGGTAGGAGGGGCTTCCACAGATACGCAGTATTTT.

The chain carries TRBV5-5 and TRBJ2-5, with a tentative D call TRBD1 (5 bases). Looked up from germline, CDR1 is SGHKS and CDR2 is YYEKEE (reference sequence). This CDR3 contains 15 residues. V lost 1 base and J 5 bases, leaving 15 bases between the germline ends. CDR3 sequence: CASSLWIQVTETQYF. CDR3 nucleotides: TGTGCCAGCAGCTTGTGGATACAGGTCACGGAGACCCAGTACTTC.